The 7 T cell receptor beta chains below come from one sample, sequenced in a study of blood T cell repertoires in COVID-19. Method: immunoSEQ multiplex PCR; TCRdb's copy keeps in-frame clones and lacks some. The data show about 350,000 clones, approximately 89% seen once. Sample: peripheral blood. Source of these receptors: a woman aged 60-70 years with COVID-19, enrolled during active disease.

This chain connects TRBV2 to TRBJ1-5; D is possibly TRBD1 (6 bases). Germline V gives CDR1 SNHLY, CDR2 FYNNEI. This CDR3 region has 15 residues. Trimming shortened V by 3 bases and J by 0 bases, and 9 bases separated the two germline ends. CDR3 coding DNA: TGTGCCAGCAGTGAGCAGGGGATTAGCAATCAGCCCCAGCATTTT. Translating gives CASSEQGISNQPQHF.

The V call is TRBV6-6, the J call TRBJ2-5; tentatively, D is TRBD2 (6 bases). The CDR3 is made up of 14 amino acids. V gave up 6 bases and J gave up 3 bases, with 14 bases separating them. Germline V gene sequence: CDR1 MNHNY, CDR2 SVGAGI (reference sequence). CDR3: CASSLRGGEETQYF. CDR3 DNA: TGTGCCAGCAGCTTACGGGGCGGGGAAGAGACCCAGTACTTC.

V and J are TRBV3-1 (or the pseudogene TRBV3-2) and TRBJ1-1; perhaps TRBD1 as D (5 bases). The CDR3 extends over 14 amino acids. The germline gives CDR1 LGHDT, CDR2 YNNKEL (reference sequence). The V gene lost 5 bases and the J gene lost 4 bases, with 14 bases spanning the gap. CDR3 protein: CASSFIRESTEAFF. CDR3 bases: TGTGCCAGCAGCTTCATCAGGGAATCCACTGAAGCTTTCTTT.

The chain employs TRBV18 and TRBJ2-3; D remains ambiguous. V was shortened by 2 bases and J by 9 bases, with 18 bases between the two germline ends. Germline CDR1 is KGHSH and CDR2 is LQKENI. The CDR3 covers 15 residues. CDR3 region: CASSPSAGGPGTQYF. DNA of the CDR3: TGTGCCAGCTCACCATCGGCTGGTGGTCCAGGCACGCAGTATTTT.

This sequence joins TRBV28 and TRBJ1-4, with D possibly matching TRBD1 (6 bases). The germline gives CDR1 MDHEN, CDR2 SYDVKM. V lost 5 bases and J 8 bases, leaving 15 bases between the germline ends. This CDR3 contains 14 residues. The CDR3 region has the DNA TGTGCCAGCAGTCGAACAGGGTTGGACGAAAAACTGTTTTTT. This codes for CASSRTGLDEKLFF. Using reference TRBV28 and TRBJ1-4 for the parts outside the CDR3, the full variable domain is DVKVTQSSRYLVKRTGEKVFLECVQDMDHENMFWYRQDPGLGLRLIYFSYDVKMKEKGDIPEGYSVSREKKERFSLILESASTNQTSMYLCASSRTGLDEKLFFGSGTQLSVL.

In this sample, this clone turned up once. The chain couples TRBV19 to TRBJ1-5; no reliable D call. Trimming took 5 bases from V and 5 from J, leaving 16 bases between them. CDR3 length: 15 residues. The V gene's germline CDR1 is LNHDA and CDR2 SQIVND (reference sequence). The DNA for the CDR3 is TGTGCCAGTAGTCCCGACGGGATGTGGGATCAGCCCCAGCATTTT. It specifies CASSPDGMWDQPQHF.

The DNA of the CDR3 is TGTGCCAGCAGTGACTCCGGCCAGGGAGGGAAAGCTTTCTTT. Amino acids: CASSDSGQGGKAFF. V is TRBV6-4 and J is TRBJ1-1; tentatively, D is TRBD1 (5 bases). Germline V gives CDR1 MRHNA, CDR2 SNTAGT. Between the trimmed V and J ends, which lost 0 bases and 9 bases, there was a span of 14 bases. The CDR3 is 14 residues long.